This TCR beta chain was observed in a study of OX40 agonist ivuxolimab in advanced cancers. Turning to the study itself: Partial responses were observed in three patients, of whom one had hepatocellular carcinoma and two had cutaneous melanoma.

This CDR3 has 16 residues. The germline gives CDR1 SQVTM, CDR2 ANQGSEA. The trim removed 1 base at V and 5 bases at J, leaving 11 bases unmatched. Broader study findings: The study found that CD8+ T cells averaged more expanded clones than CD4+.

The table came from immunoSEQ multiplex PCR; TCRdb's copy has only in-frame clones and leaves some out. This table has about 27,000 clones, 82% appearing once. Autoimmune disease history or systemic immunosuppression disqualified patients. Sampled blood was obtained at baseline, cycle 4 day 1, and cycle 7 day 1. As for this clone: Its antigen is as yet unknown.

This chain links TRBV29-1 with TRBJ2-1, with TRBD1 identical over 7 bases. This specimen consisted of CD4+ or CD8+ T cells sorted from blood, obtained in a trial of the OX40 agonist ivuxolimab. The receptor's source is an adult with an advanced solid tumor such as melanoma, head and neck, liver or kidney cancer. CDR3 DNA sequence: TGCAGCGTTGAAGGCATGCAGGGGGTCCATGACAATGAGCAGTTCTTC. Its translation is CSVEGMQGVHDNEQFF.